This TCR beta chain was recorded in a study of neurological immune-mediated disorders. Overall study context: The roughly 34 patients with multiple sclerosis comprised around 30 relapsing-remitting cases and 3 secondary progressive cases.

Germline CDR1 and CDR2: SGHRS and YFSETQ. The V segment lost 0 bases and the J segment 2 bases; nucleotides outside the gene matches: 8. This CDR3 contains 16 residues. This clonotype was recorded many times. No antigen is known for it. Each TCR transcript was tagged with a 10-nucleotide random UMI during 5'RACE. TCRdb used MiXCR to reprocess the 5' RACE reads, holding one entry per CDR3 protein. The sample holds about 46,000 distinct CDR3 sequences; about 1.8% are singletons and the top ten take around 2.2%. Study findings and constraints: None of the CDR3 amino acid sequences found in expanded clones was shared across subjects. This suggests that the TCR-beta repertoires were private in all groups.

The chain is built from TRBV5-1 and TRBJ2-7, with TRBD1 identical over 7 bases. This TCR derives from a woman aged 40 to 50 with multiple sclerosis. The specimen sequenced was PBMCs. In DNA form, the CDR3 reads TGCGCCAGCAGCTTGGAATTTGGGGACAGAGCCTACGAGCAGTACTTC. Translating gives CASSLEFGDRAYEQYF. Full variable domain (outside the CDR3, taken from reference TRBV5-1 and TRBJ2-7): KAGVTQTPRYLIKTRGQQVTLSCSPISGHRSVSWYQQTPGQGLQFLFEYFSETQRNKGNFPGRFSGRQFSNSRSEMNVSTLELGDSALYLCASSLEFGDRAYEQYFGPGTRLTVT.